This T cell receptor beta chain was observed in a study of blood T cell repertoires in COVID-19. On the study more broadly: T cells, B-cell-depleted T cells, or PBMCs supplied cDNA or gDNA.

Germline trimming cut 3 bases from V and 1 base from J; bases unmatched to any gene: 7. This CDR3 comprises 16 residues. Germline values: CDR1 SGDLS, CDR2 YYNGEE. Cohort 3 recovery required two negative PCRs, clearance, or symptom resolution. Authors' data handling: Reference gene primer amplification gave nucleated cell count estimates. The assay was immunoSEQ multiplex PCR, and TCRdb's table has in-frame clones only and misses some. V, J and clone size are those of that table, while D and trimming were read from the DNA. The sample consists of 300,000 to 350,000 clones, over 75% of them appearing once.

The clonotype comes from a man in his thirties or forties who had recovered from COVID-19. The sequenced material came from PBMCs or T cells enriched from blood (not recorded which). The chain uses TRBV9 and TRBJ1-1; 9 nucleotides align to TRBD1. The CDR3 spells CASSAGTGTPNTEAFF. The DNA of the CDR3 is TGTGCCAGCAGCGCCGGGACAGGGACGCCGAACACTGAAGCTTTCTTT.